The 17 T cell receptor beta chains given below trace back to one sample, sequenced in a study of control samples from healthy donors and cancer patients. Clones were sequenced by immunoSEQ multiplex PCR, and TCRdb holds only the in-frame ones, with some missing. The sample shows around 170,000 clones, roughly 90% of them seen only once. The sequenced material came from blood. The receptors shown here come from a young woman in good health.

V gene TRBV18 combines with J gene TRBJ1-6; D perhaps matches TRBD1 (6 bases). Per the germline V gene, CDR1 is KGHSH and CDR2 is LQKENI. V lost 1 base and J 10 bases, leaving 11 bases between the germline ends. The CDR3 is 14 residues long. DNA of the CDR3: TGTGCCAGCTCACCACAGGGGGTGAACTCACCCCTCCACTTT. Its translation is CASSPQGVNSPLHF.

The V and J genes are TRBV7-2 and TRBJ2-2; 9 bases agree with TRBD2. The germline gives CDR1 SGHTA, CDR2 FQGNSA. The CDR3 is made up of 17 amino acids. J was trimmed by 5 bases and V by 2 bases; bases with no gene match: 9. The CDR3: CASSLKSPAGGTGELFF. The CDR3 bases are TGTGCCAGCAGCTTAAAGAGTCCAGCGGGAGGTACCGGGGAGCTGTTTTTT.

The gene calls are TRBV6-5 and TRBJ2-7; 11 bases fit TRBD1. Germline loops: CDR1 MNHEY, CDR2 SVGAGI. J lost 3 bases, V lost 5 bases, and 6 bases had no gene match. This CDR3 region has 15 residues. The CDR3 here is CASSTWDRGDYEQYF. The CDR3 nucleotides read TGTGCCAGCAGTACCTGGGACAGGGGGGACTACGAGCAGTACTTC.

V and J are TRBV30 and TRBJ1-1, with D tentatively TRBD1 (6 bases). There are 14 residues in the CDR3. Germline loops: CDR1 GTSNPN, CDR2 SVGIG (reference sequence). The V gene lost 2 bases and the J gene lost 11 bases, with 21 bases spanning the gap. CDR3 in amino acids: CAWSRLSTGPRAFF. Here the CDR3 DNA reads TGTGCCTGGAGTCGTCTGTCGACAGGCCCAAGGGCTTTCTTT.

The chain carries TRBV14 and TRBJ2-3; D is unresolved. The germline CDR1 and CDR2 sequences are SGHDN and FVKESK. The CDR3 length is 12 residues. V was pared by 1 base and J by 6 bases, with 5 bases between. The chain's CDR3 is CASSQVRDTQYF. CDR3 bases: TGTGCCAGCAGCCAAGTCAGGGATACGCAGTATTTT.

The chain links TRBV15 to TRBJ1-3; tentative D call: TRBD1 (5 bases). Trimming took off 0 bases at V and 3 bases at J, with 12 bases between the two ends. The germline V gene has CDR1 LNHNV and CDR2 YYDKDF (reference sequence). The length of the CDR3 is 16 residues. The CDR3 DNA reads as TGTGCCACCAGCAGAGAGGGACGGGGGTTTGGAAACACCATATATTTT. Translating it yields CATSREGRGFGNTIYF.

The V gene is TRBV30, the J gene TRBJ2-1; TRBD2 matches at 13 bases. The CDR3 runs to 15 residues. The junction had 6 bases not matched to a gene; V was cut back by 4 bases and J by 6 bases. Germline CDR1 GTSNPN, CDR2 SVGIG (reference sequence). DNA for the CDR3: TGTGCCTGGACCCCCGGGACTAGCGGGATCAATGAGCAGTTCTTC. Translation gives CAWTPGTSGINEQFF.

This chain links TRBV20-1 with TRBJ2-5; 9 bases are a match to TRBD1. The V gene end was trimmed by 3 bases and the J gene end by 4 bases; junction bases not matched to a gene: 6. Germline V gene data show CDR1 as DFQATT and CDR2 as SNEGSKA (reference sequence). The CDR3 length is 14 residues. The CDR3 sequence: CSASSGQGTETQYF. CDR3 nucleotides: TGCAGTGCTAGTTCGGGACAGGGTACAGAGACCCAGTACTTC.

The CDR3 region has the DNA TGTGCCAGCAGCTTAGACGGGGGGTGGCAAGAGACCCAGTACTTC. As protein: CASSLDGGWQETQYF. The V call is TRBV7-2, the J call TRBJ2-5, with TRBD2 identical over 7 bases. Trimming took 1 base from V and 2 from J; bases not matched to a gene: 4. Germline lookup yields CDR1 SGHTA and CDR2 FQGNSA. The length of the CDR3 is 15 residues.

The V call is TRBV7-9, the J call TRBJ2-3; the match to TRBD1 covers 8 bases. The length of the CDR3 is 15 residues. CDR1 is SEHNR, CDR2 FQNEAQ, per germline (reference sequence). V shed 5 bases and J 5 bases; nucleotides not matched to a gene: 9. Here the CDR3 DNA reads TGTGCCAGCAGCGCGGACAGGGATGATGGAGATACGCAGTATTTT. Amino acid sequence: CASSADRDDGDTQYF. The variable domain in full, with the rest retrieved from reference TRBV7-9 and TRBJ2-3, is DTGVSQNPRHKITKRGQNVTFRCDPISEHNRLYWYRQTLGQGPEFLTYFQNEAQLEKSRLLSDRFSAERPKGSFSTLEIQRTEQGDSAMYLCASSADRDDGDTQYFGPGTRLTVL.

This clone was found once. The chain combines TRBV7-9 with TRBJ2-5; weak D call: TRBD2 (5 bases). The V and J ends lost 4 bases and 5 bases respectively, with 14 bases between them. Germline CDR1 and CDR2: SEHNR and FQNEAQ (reference sequence). This CDR3 is 14 amino acids long. In DNA form, the CDR3 reads TGTGCCAGCAGCTCTGGCGCTACGGGGGAGACCCAGTACTTC. Translated: CASSSGATGETQYF.

The gene calls are TRBV19 and TRBJ1-3; D unclear. V gave up 3 bases and J gave up 3 bases, with 9 bases separating them. Germline V gene sequence: CDR1 LNHDA, CDR2 SQIVND (reference sequence). The CDR3 spans 14 residues. The CDR3 DNA reads as TGTGCCAGTAGTATCAAGGGATTTGGAAACACCATATATTTT. Translating it yields CASSIKGFGNTIYF.

The chain carries TRBV19 and TRBJ2-2; D may correspond to TRBD1 or TRBD2 (5 bases each). The CDR3 is 16 amino acids. V dropped 7 bases and J dropped 5 bases, with 20 bases sitting between them. Germline CDR1 is LNHDA and CDR2 is SQIVND (reference sequence). CDR3 sequence (DNA): TGTGCCAGTAAGGGTGGCTTGTTAGGGGAGACCGGGGAGCTGTTTTTT. It is translated as CASKGGLLGETGELFF.

The chain employs TRBV28 and TRBJ2-4, with a tentative D call TRBD1 (6 bases). Between the trimmed V and J ends, which lost 2 bases and 8 bases, there was a span of 16 bases. Germline CDR1 is MDHEN and CDR2 is SYDVKM. The CDR3 contains 15 residues. The CDR3 region is CASSLTDSPHHIQYF. The CDR3 DNA follows: TGTGCCAGCAGTTTAACGGACAGCCCTCATCACATTCAGTACTTC.

The chain uses TRBV28 and TRBJ1-2; weak D call: TRBD1 (5 bases). CDR3 length equals 15 residues. The V gene's germline CDR1 is MDHEN and CDR2 SYDVKM. Trimming pared 7 bases from V and 4 bases from J, leaving 19 bases between. The CDR3 region has the DNA TGTGCCAGCACCCTTGGGGCTCTCCCGGGCTATGGCTACACCTTC. It specifies CASTLGALPGYGYTF.

This rearrangement joins TRBV28 to TRBJ1-4; 10 bases are a match to TRBD1. Germline loops: CDR1 MDHEN, CDR2 SYDVKM. The trim removed 5 bases at V and 7 bases at J, leaving 7 bases unmatched. The CDR3 has 15 amino acids. The CDR3 here is CASSLRTGGGEKLFF. The DNA for the CDR3 is TGTGCCAGCAGTCTGAGGACAGGGGGAGGTGAAAAACTGTTTTTT.

The CDR3 sequence is CASSEVLVSGNTIYF. The CDR3 DNA is TGTGCCAGCAGTGAAGTTCTAGTCTCTGGAAACACCATATATTTT. The J gene is TRBJ1-3, the V gene TRBV6-1; D is ambiguous. Per germline, CDR1 MNHNS and CDR2 SASEGT. V dropped 1 base and J dropped 0 bases, with 7 bases sitting between them. There are 15 residues in the CDR3.